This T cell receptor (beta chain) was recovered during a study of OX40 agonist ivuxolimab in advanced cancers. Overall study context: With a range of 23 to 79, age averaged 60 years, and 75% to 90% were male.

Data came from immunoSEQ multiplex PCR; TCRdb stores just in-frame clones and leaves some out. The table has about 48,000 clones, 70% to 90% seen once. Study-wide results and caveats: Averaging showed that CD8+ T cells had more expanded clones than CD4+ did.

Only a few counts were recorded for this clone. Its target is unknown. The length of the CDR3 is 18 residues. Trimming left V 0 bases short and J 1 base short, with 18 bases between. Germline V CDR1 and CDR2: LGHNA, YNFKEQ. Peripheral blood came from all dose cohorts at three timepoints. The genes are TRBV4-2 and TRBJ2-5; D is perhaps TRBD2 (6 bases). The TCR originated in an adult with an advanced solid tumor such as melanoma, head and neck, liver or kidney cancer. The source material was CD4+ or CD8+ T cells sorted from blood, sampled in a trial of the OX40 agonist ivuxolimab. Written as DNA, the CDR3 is TGTGCCAGCAGCCAAGAGAGGTGGGCGGGGATAGGCCAAGAGACCCAGTACTTC. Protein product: CASSQERWAGIGQETQYF.